Presented here are 28 T cell receptor beta chains from one specimen sequenced in a study of CD8 T cells in ankylosing spondylitis. Points from the study as a whole: It appeared that ankylosing spondylitis blood was characterized by a TCR beta motif of under ten highly homologous variants.

Their antigens remain unidentified. TCRdb re-called the 5' RACE reads through MiXCR, storing one row per CDR3 protein. The sample records 400,000 or so distinct CDR3 sequences, 25% to 30% being singletons. The sample comprised blood, either unsorted or a sorted T cell fraction (not recorded which). These receptors originate from a male donor with ankylosing spondylitis.

This clonotype has a handful of counts. V usage is TRBV19 and J usage is TRBJ2-1, with D tentatively TRBD2 (6 bases). This CDR3 spans 17 amino acids. Trimming shortened V by 4 bases and J by 0 bases, and 16 bases separated the two germline ends. Germline assignment: CDR1 LNHDA and CDR2 SQIVND (reference sequence). CDR3 nucleotide sequence: TGTGCCAGTAGTAGGCCCCAGCGGGCCAGCTCCTACAATGAGCAGTTCTTC. This encodes CASSRPQRASSYNEQFF.

The chain is built from TRBV14 and TRBJ1-2; TRBD1 agrees at 7 bases. This CDR3 is built from 15 residues. V lost 5 bases and J lost 7; bases outside the gene matches: 13. Germline CDR1 reads SGHDN; CDR2 reads FVKESK. CDR3 region: CASSSSTTGNLGYTF. The CDR3 DNA reads as TGTGCCAGCAGCTCTTCCACGACAGGGAACCTTGGCTACACCTTC.

This clonotype was recorded a few times. A read error is likely, as this CDR3 ends without the conserved phenylalanine or tryptophan. The DNA is omitted, as the CDR3 cannot be located on it reliably, and the CDR3 follows TCRdb's listing. The chain joins TRBV11-2 to TRBJ1-1; the D call in the table, TRBD1, was not verified against the DNA. The CDR3 is 12 amino acids long, termini counted. Germline CDR1 reads SGHAT; CDR2 reads FQNNGV. The CDR3 protein is CASSNPEGDLSI.

The table lists this clonotype with a count of one. A much larger clone sits a single nucleotide away, making a read error possible. CDR3 sequence (DNA): TGTGCCAGCCCCCCCCGGTCACAGGGGGCGCGGGGTAACACTGAAGCTTTCTTT. Translation: CASPPRSQGARGNTEAFF. The V call is TRBV18, the J call TRBJ1-1, with 9 positions matching TRBD1. With 8 bases clipped from V and 2 bases from J, the junction kept 18 bases outside the gene matches. This CDR3 region has 18 residues. Germline values: CDR1 KGHSH, CDR2 LQKENI.

This clonotype was detected a few times. The CDR3 region is CSARDSTYNEQFF. DNA of the CDR3: TGCAGCGCCCGGGACTCAACTTACAATGAGCAGTTCTTC. The rearrangement joins TRBV29-1 to TRBJ2-1; perhaps TRBD2 as D (6 bases). Per germline, CDR1 SQVTM and CDR2 ANQGSEA. The CDR3 is 13 amino acids. V was clipped by 7 bases and J by 4 bases, with 14 bases between them.

CDR3 nucleotides: TGTGCCAGCTCCGCAGACAGCTACAATGAGCAGTTCTTC. Protein sequence: CASSADSYNEQFF. V gene TRBV18 combines with J gene TRBJ2-1; D might be TRBD1 (5 bases). This CDR3 contains 13 residues. Germline loops: CDR1 KGHSH, CDR2 LQKENI. Trimming cost V 6 bases and J 3 bases, with 9 bases left between them.

In this sample, this clonotype turned up a few times. V gene TRBV29-1 combines with J gene TRBJ2-2; D could derive from TRBD1 or TRBD2 (6 bases each). The CDR3 sequence is 18 residues long. V lost 4 bases, J lost 2 bases, and 23 bases lay in between. Germline V gene data show CDR1 as SQVTM and CDR2 as ANQGSEA. CDR3 amino acids: CSVGGATGSRPNTGELFF. As DNA, the CDR3 is TGCAGCGTTGGGGGGGCTACAGGGTCCAGACCTAACACCGGGGAGCTGTTTTTT.

The genes are TRBV12-3 or TRBV12-4 and TRBJ2-1; no definite D call. This CDR3 has 15 residues. The V and J ends lost 6 bases and 0 bases respectively, with 12 bases between them. CDR3: CASSPVSPSYNEQFF. CDR3 in DNA: TGTGCCAGCAGCCCTGTTTCGCCCTCCTACAATGAGCAGTTCTTC.

The genes are TRBV5-6 and TRBJ2-7; TRBD2 might be the D (6 bases). The CDR3 totals 14 residues. Germline CDR1 SGHDT, CDR2 YYEEEE. V dropped 1 base and J dropped 2 bases, with 10 bases sitting between them. CDR3 DNA: TGTGCCAGCAGCTTGTTCGGGAGACCCTACGAGCAGTACTTC. This sequence encodes CASSLFGRPYEQYF.

This clonotype was seen a single time. CDR3 sequence reads: CASSITGDEQFF. CDR3 bases: TGCGCCAGCAGCATAACAGGGGACGAGCAGTTCTTC. This sequence joins TRBV5-1 and TRBJ2-1, with 7 bases matching TRBD1. With 4 bases clipped from V and 10 bases from J, the junction kept 5 bases outside the gene matches. The CDR3 totals 12 residues. The germline CDR1 and CDR2 sequences are SGHRS and YFSETQ.

This clonotype was counted only a few times. The chain has TRBV5-6 and TRBJ1-2; 8 nucleotides agree with TRBD1. Per the germline V gene, CDR1 is SGHDT and CDR2 is YYEEEE. There are 15 residues in the CDR3. V was clipped by 0 bases and J by 2 bases; unmatched bases: 3. The CDR3 here is CASSLGDRQNYGYTF. CDR3 nucleotide sequence: TGTGCCAGCAGCTTGGGGGACAGGCAGAACTATGGCTACACCTTC.

The chain recombines TRBV12-3 or TRBV12-4 with TRBJ2-5; a weak D match, TRBD1 (6 bases). This CDR3 has 17 amino acids. Trimming took off 4 bases at V and 0 bases at J, with 18 bases between the two ends. CDR3 sequence reads: CASSSGWGQPNQETQYF. CDR3 DNA: TGTGCCAGCAGTTCGGGCTGGGGGCAGCCAAACCAAGAGACCCAGTACTTC.

In its sample, this clonotype was seen a few times. The gene calls are TRBV20-1 and TRBJ1-1, with D perhaps matching TRBD1 (5 bases). The CDR3 covers 14 residues. The V gene lost 6 bases and the J gene lost 1 base, with 15 bases spanning the gap. Germline lookup yields CDR1 DFQATT and CDR2 SNEGSKA (reference sequence). This CDR3 reads CSALAGDPNTEAFF. Here the CDR3 DNA reads TGCAGTGCACTGGCGGGGGATCCGAACACTGAAGCTTTCTTT.

The chain couples TRBV2 to TRBJ2-1; 7 bases agree with TRBD2. This CDR3 contains 15 residues. Germline CDR1 is SNHLY and CDR2 is FYNNEI. The V and J ends lost 5 bases and 1 base, in that order; junction bases with no gene match: 5. CDR3 sequence (DNA): TGTGCCAGCAGTCGGGAGGCCCCATCCTACAATGAGCAGTTCTTC. This translates into CASSREAPSYNEQFF.

This clonotype was observed a handful of times. The rearrangement joins TRBV2 to TRBJ2-5; D is ambiguous. The CDR3 is 15 amino acids. Deletions cut 4 bases from V and 4 bases from J, with 16 bases between. Germline values: CDR1 SNHLY, CDR2 FYNNEI. The CDR3 is CASSGGNYLGETQYF. The DNA of the CDR3 is TGTGCCAGCAGTGGAGGAAATTATCTCGGAGAGACCCAGTACTTC.

The rearrangement uses TRBV20-1 and TRBJ1-5, with D tentatively TRBD1 (5 bases). CDR1 and CDR2 (germline): DFQATT, SNEGSKA (reference sequence). The CDR3 is 14 amino acids. V gave up 3 bases and J gave up 5 bases, with 14 bases separating them. The CDR3 nucleotides are TGCAGTGCTAGCGTGGGAGGGGACCATCAGCCCCAGCATTTT. It is translated as CSASVGGDHQPQHF.

This clonotype has just a few counts. The rearrangement links TRBV24-1 to TRBJ2-1; 9 bases match TRBD2. The junction had 24 bases not matched to a gene; V was cut back by 3 bases and J by 4 bases. The CDR3 totals 22 residues. Germline lookup yields CDR1 KGHDR and CDR2 SFDVKD. As DNA, the CDR3 is TGTGCCACCAGTGATCTCGACAGCGAAGACGCTAGGTCTAGCGGGGCATACAATGAGCAGTTCTTC. As protein: CATSDLDSEDARSSGAYNEQFF.

V and J are TRBV2 and TRBJ2-1; perhaps TRBD1 as D (5 bases). Trimming removed 2 bases at V and 1 base at J, with 9 bases between. From germline, CDR1 is SNHLY and CDR2 FYNNEI. The CDR3 covers 15 residues. CDR3 DNA: TGTGCCAGCAGTGAAAGGGGTACGTCCTACAATGAGCAGTTCTTC. This gives the protein CASSERGTSYNEQFF.

The rearrangement links TRBV7-9 to TRBJ2-1; D not certain. The V gene lost 7 bases and the J gene lost 5 bases, with 21 bases spanning the gap. The CDR3 has 16 amino acids. From germline, CDR1 is SEHNR and CDR2 FQNEAQ (reference sequence). The CDR3 region is CASITAPRQLNNEQFF. In DNA, the CDR3 is TGTGCCAGCATCACCGCACCTAGGCAGCTCAACAATGAGCAGTTCTTC.

This clonotype occurred a few times. CDR3 sequence reads: CASSQVDTGLSGNTIYF. The DNA of the CDR3 is TGCGCCAGCAGCCAAGTGGACACCGGGCTCTCTGGAAACACCATATATTTT. J is TRBJ1-3 and V is TRBV4-1; the D gene is possibly TRBD1 (5 bases). Germline lookup yields CDR1 MGHRA and CDR2 YSYEKL. The CDR3 runs to 17 residues. Trimming shortened V by 1 base and J by 0 bases, and 13 bases separated the two germline ends.

This clonotype was counted ten times or more. The rearrangement uses TRBV7-9 and TRBJ2-1, with D unresolved. The V gene's germline CDR1 is SEHNR and CDR2 FQNEAQ (reference sequence). V dropped 5 bases and J dropped 5 bases, with 10 bases sitting between them. CDR3 size: 13 residues. The CDR3 sequence: CASSLPSHNEQFF. The CDR3 bases are TGTGCCAGCAGCCTCCCATCCCACAATGAGCAGTTCTTC. Full variable domain (remainder filled in from reference TRBV7-9 and TRBJ2-1): DTGVSQNPRHKITKRGQNVTFRCDPISEHNRLYWYRQTLGQGPEFLTYFQNEAQLEKSRLLSDRFSAERPKGSFSTLEIQRTEQGDSAMYLCASSLPSHNEQFFGPGTRLTVL.

This clonotype has a handful of counts. CDR3 DNA sequence: TGTGCCATCAGTGAGTCGGGAGAATGGAACAATGAGCAGTTCTTC. This translates into CAISESGEWNNEQFF. V is TRBV10-3 and J is TRBJ2-1; the D gene is possibly TRBD2 (5 bases). Trimming removed 0 bases from V and 5 bases from J, with 11 bases in between. Germline V gene sequence: CDR1 ENHRY, CDR2 SYGVKD. This CDR3 comprises 15 residues.

The table lists this clonotype with a few counts. This sequence joins TRBV5-1 and TRBJ2-1; TRBD2 might be the D (6 bases). CDR1 is SGHRS, CDR2 YFSETQ, per germline. V lost 4 bases to trimming and J lost 0 bases, with 14 bases between them. The length of the CDR3 is 16 residues. CDR3: CASSLLTSRSYNEQFF. The CDR3 DNA sequence: TGCGCCAGCAGCCTACTCACTAGCCGCTCCTACAATGAGCAGTTCTTC.

This clonotype came up a few times. The gene calls are TRBV7-8 and TRBJ2-7; 8 nucleotides agree with TRBD2. Losses at the gene ends were 2 bases for V and 1 base for J; bases not matched to a gene: 4. Germline CDR1 and CDR2: SGHVS and FQNEAQ. The CDR3 totals 15 residues. The CDR3 nucleotides read TGTGCCAGCAGCTTACAAGCGGGAGCGTCCTACGAGCAGTACGTC. Amino acids: CASSLQAGASYEQYV.

The table lists this clonotype with many counts. The chain couples TRBV29-1 to TRBJ2-1; 7 bases fit TRBD1. The junction had 7 bases not matched to a gene; V was cut back by 8 bases and J by 0 bases. Germline assignment: CDR1 SQVTM and CDR2 ANQGSEA. The CDR3 is 14 amino acids. As DNA, the CDR3 is TGCAGCTTTTACCGACAGGGCTCCTACAATGAGCAGTTCTTC. Protein sequence: CSFYRQGSYNEQFF.

Only a few counts were recorded for this clonotype. The V gene is TRBV3-1, the J gene TRBJ1-5, with 7 positions matching TRBD1. From germline, CDR1 is LGHDT and CDR2 YNNKEL (reference sequence). Unmatched junction bases numbered 5, after V lost 1 base and J lost 5 bases. This CDR3 comprises 15 residues. Written as DNA, the CDR3 is TGTGCCAGCAGCCAAGGTACAGGGGCGGATCAGCCCCAGCATTTT. Translated: CASSQGTGADQPQHF.

The chain combines TRBV5-1 with TRBJ1-3, with 7 bases that match TRBD1. This CDR3 is 15 amino acids long. The trim removed 4 bases at V and 0 bases at J, leaving 4 bases unmatched. CDR1 is SGHRS and CDR2 is YFSETQ in the germline V gene. CDR3 amino acids: CASSPGTASGNTIYF. The CDR3 DNA follows: TGCGCCAGCAGCCCTGGGACAGCCTCTGGAAACACCATATATTTT. Full variable domain (rest looked up from reference TRBV5-1 and TRBJ1-3): KAGVTQTPRYLIKTRGQQVTLSCSPISGHRSVSWYQQTPGQGLQFLFEYFSETQRNKGNFPGRFSGRQFSNSRSEMNVSTLELGDSALYLCASSPGTASGNTIYFGEGSWLTVV.

This clonotype was observed at least ten times. This chain links TRBV10-3 with TRBJ2-1; 8 bases are a match to TRBD2. From germline, CDR1 is ENHRY and CDR2 SYGVKD. The CDR3 has 14 residues. Trimming removed 5 bases from V and 5 bases from J; junction bases left unmatched: 5. CDR3 sequence: CAISSPGLDNEQFF. In DNA form, the CDR3 reads TGTGCCATCAGTTCGCCGGGACTAGACAATGAGCAGTTCTTC.